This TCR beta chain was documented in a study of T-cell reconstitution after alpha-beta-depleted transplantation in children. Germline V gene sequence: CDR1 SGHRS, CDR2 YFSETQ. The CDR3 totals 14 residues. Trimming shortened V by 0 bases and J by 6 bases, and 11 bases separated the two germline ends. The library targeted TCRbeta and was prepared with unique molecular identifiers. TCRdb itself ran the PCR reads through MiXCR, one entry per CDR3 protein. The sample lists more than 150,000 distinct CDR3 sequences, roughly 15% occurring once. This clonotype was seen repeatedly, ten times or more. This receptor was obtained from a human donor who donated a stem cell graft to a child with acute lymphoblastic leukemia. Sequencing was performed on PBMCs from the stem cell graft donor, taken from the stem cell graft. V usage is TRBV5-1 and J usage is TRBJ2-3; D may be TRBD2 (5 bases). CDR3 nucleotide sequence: TGCGCCAGCAGCTTGGTAAGGGAGACGGATACGCAGTATTTT. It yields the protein CASSLVRETDTQYF.